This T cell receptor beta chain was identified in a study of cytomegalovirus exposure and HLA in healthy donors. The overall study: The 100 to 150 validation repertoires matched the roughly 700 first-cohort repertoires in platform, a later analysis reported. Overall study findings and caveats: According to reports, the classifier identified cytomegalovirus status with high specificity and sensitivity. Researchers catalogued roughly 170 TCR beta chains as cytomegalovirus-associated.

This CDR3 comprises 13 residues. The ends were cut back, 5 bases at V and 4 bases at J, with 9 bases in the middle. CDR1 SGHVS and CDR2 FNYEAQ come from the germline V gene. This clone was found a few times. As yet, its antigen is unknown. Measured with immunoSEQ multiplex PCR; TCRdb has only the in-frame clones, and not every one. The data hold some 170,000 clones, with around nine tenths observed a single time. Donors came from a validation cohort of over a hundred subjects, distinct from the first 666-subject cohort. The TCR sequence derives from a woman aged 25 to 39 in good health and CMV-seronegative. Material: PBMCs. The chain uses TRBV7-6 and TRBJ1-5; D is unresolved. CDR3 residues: CASSLSRNQPQHF. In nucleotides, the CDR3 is TGTGCCAGCAGCCTGTCCCGGAATCAGCCCCAGCATTTT.